The rows below give T cell receptor beta chains drawn from one sample of a study of cytomegalovirus exposure and HLA in healthy donors. TCRdb's table, derived via immunoSEQ multiplex PCR, lists solely in-frame clones and lacks some. The sample records some 120,000 clones, over 65% being singletons. Sequenced: PBMCs. These receptors were collected from a man between 18 and 29 years old in good health and CMV-seronegative. Each CDR3 is given with its conserved first and last residue. D genes are given only for firm matches. The size field is filled for only some rows; it gives once, few, many or a size class.

D	V	J	size	DNA	CDR3
TRBD2	TRBV25-1	TRBJ2-2	NA	TGTGCCAGCAGCCCCGGGACTAGCCGTACCGGGGAGCTGTTTTTT	CASSPGTSRTGELFF
TRBD1	TRBV19	TRBJ1-6	NA	TGTGCCAGTAGTATAACCCGGGACAGATCAACGAGCTCCTATAATTCACCCCTCCACTTT	CASSITRDRSTSSYNSPLHF
NA	TRBV2	TRBJ1-1	NA	TGTGCCAGCAGTGACTCCTGGGGCAGTACGAGCACTGAAGCTTTCTTT	CASSDSWGSTSTEAFF
NA	TRBV18	TRBJ1-1	NA	TGTGCCAGCTCACCAATTCTCAGGGCGGACACTGAAGCTTTCTTT	CASSPILRADTEAFF
TRBD1	TRBV27	TRBJ1-2	NA	TGTGCCAGCAGCTTAATCCCGGGACAGTTTTATGGCTACACCTTC	CASSLIPGQFYGYTF
NA	TRBV9	TRBJ2-7	NA	TGTGCCAGCAGCGTAGCTGGGGCTAGCTCCTACGAGCAGTACTTC	CASSVAGASSYEQYF
NA	TRBV5-1	TRBJ2-5	NA	TGCGCCAGCAGCCTTGAGCCGAGAGGGACCCAGTACTTC	CASSLEPRGTQYF
NA	TRBV7-7	TRBJ2-7	NA	TGTGCCAGCAGCTTAAACCTCCAGACCTACGAGCAGTACTTC	CASSLNLQTYEQYF
NA	TRBV19	TRBJ1-2	NA	TGTGCCAGTGAAGTCAGGACTAACTATGGCTACACCTTC	CASEVRTNYGYTF
TRBD1	TRBV5-1	TRBJ1-1	NA	TGCGCCAGCAGCTACGACAGGGACACTGAAGCTTTCTTT	CASSYDRDTEAFF
TRBD1	TRBV29-1	TRBJ2-1	NA	TGCAGCGTTGCACTGGGACAGGGAAGCAATGAGCAGTTCTTC	CSVALGQGSNEQFF
NA	TRBV6-1	TRBJ1-1	NA	TGTGCCAGCACCAAGAACACTGAAGCTTTCTTT	CASTKNTEAFF
NA	TRBV5-6	TRBJ2-7	few	TGTGCCAGCAGCTTGCGGACGGGAGAGCAGTACTTC	CASSLRTGEQYF
TRBD2	TRBV7-2	TRBJ2-3	NA	TGTGCCAGCAGTCTTCGGGGGGCAGATACGCAGTATTTT	CASSLRGADTQYF
TRBD1	TRBV7-9	TRBJ2-7	few	TGTGCCAGCAGCCAACAGGGGGCCCTCGTGAACGAGCAGTACTTC	CASSQQGALVNEQYF
NA	TRBV5-1	TRBJ1-1	NA	TGCGCCAGCAGCCCCGGACAGCATTACATGAACACTGAAGCTTTCTTT	CASSPGQHYMNTEAFF
TRBD1	TRBV7-9	TRBJ1-1	NA	TGTGCCAGCAGCCCACGTGACAGGGAACGTGGGGCTTTCTTT	CASSPRDRERGAFF
NA	TRBV7-8	TRBJ1-5	NA	TGTGCCAGCAGCTTAACAACAGGGTTCAGTCAGCCCCAGCATTTT	CASSLTTGFSQPQHF
TRBD2	TRBV19	TRBJ2-2	NA	TGTGCCAGTAGTATGGTAGCGGGGGGATACACCGGGGAGCTGTTTTTT	CASSMVAGGYTGELFF
NA	TRBV19	TRBJ1-2	once	TGTGCCAGTAGTTTTGACAGGACGTCGGGCTACACCTTC	CASSFDRTSGYTF
NA	TRBV10-3	TRBJ2-1	NA	TGTGCCATCAGTGAAGACCGGGACACCTACTCCTACAATGAGCAGTTCTTC	CAISEDRDTYSYNEQFF
TRBD1	TRBV15	TRBJ2-7	few	TGTGCCACCAGCAGAGCAGGGACAGGGGAGGGAAGGCAGTACTTC	CATSRAGTGEGRQYF